This T cell receptor (beta chain) is from a study of cytomegalovirus exposure and HLA in healthy donors. At the level of the study: Unique TCR beta sequences numbering about 100 million came from about 179 million T cells in an earlier analysis.

PCR employed 60 Vbeta and 13 Jbeta primers. Libraries were prepared by immunoSEQ multiplex PCR; TCRdb keeps only in-frame clonotypes and omits some of them. The profile shows approximately 130,000 clones, 50% to 75% of them singletons. The CDR3 runs 15 residues. Trimming stripped 5 bases from V and 1 base from J, with 14 bases between. Germline V gene data show CDR1 as MNHEY and CDR2 as SVGAGI. General study findings and limits: For TCR beta chains, V- and J-gene trimming was later linked to a missense DCLRE1C variant.

With regard to this clone: The antigen remains undetermined.

Sequencing was performed on PBMCs. The V gene is TRBV6-5, the J gene TRBJ1-1, with TRBD1 as a possible D gene (5 bases). This TCR derives from a woman aged 40 to 50 in good health and CMV-seronegative. CDR3 coding DNA: TGTGCCAGCAGTCCCAGGGCGGGATGGAACACTGAAGCTTTCTTT. Protein: CASSPRAGWNTEAFF.